The subject of this entry is one T cell receptor (beta chain). This CDR3 comprises 13 residues. Between the trimmed V and J ends, which lost 7 bases and 4 bases, there was a span of 11 bases. Looked up from germline, CDR1 is MDHEN and CDR2 is SYDVKM. The data are from a study of T-cell reconstitution after alpha-beta-depleted transplantation in children. Unique molecular identifiers were used in preparing the TCRbeta library. MiXCR was run by TCRdb on the PCR reads, yielding one entry per CDR3 protein. There are 350,000 to 450,000 distinct CDR3 sequences in the sample; roughly 22% occur only once, and approximately 3.9% lies in the top ten.

The V and J genes are TRBV28 and TRBJ1-5; D gene ambiguous. The sequence derives from a human donor who donated a stem cell graft to a child with acute myeloid leukemia. The sample in question was PBMCs from the stem cell graft donor, obtained from the stem cell graft. CDR3 sequence: CASNHPGNQPQHF. The DNA for the CDR3 is TGTGCCAGCAACCATCCGGGAAATCAGCCCCAGCATTTT. The full variable domain, in which reference TRBV28 and TRBJ1-5 provide the parts outside the CDR3, is DVKVTQSSRYLVKRTGEKVFLECVQDMDHENMFWYRQDPGLGLRLIYFSYDVKMKEKGDIPEGYSVSREKKERFSLILESASTNQTSMYLCASNHPGNQPQHFGDGTRLSIL.